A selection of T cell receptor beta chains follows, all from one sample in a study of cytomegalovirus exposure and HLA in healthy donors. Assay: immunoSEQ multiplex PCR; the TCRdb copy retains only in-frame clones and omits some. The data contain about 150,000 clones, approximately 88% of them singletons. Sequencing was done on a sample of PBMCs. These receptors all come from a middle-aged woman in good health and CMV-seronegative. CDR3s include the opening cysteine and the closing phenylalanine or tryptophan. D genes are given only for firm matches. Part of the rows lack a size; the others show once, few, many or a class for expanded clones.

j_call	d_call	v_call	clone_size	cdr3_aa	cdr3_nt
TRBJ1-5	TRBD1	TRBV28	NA	CASSTTGDGQPQHF	TGTGCCAGCAGTACAACAGGGGATGGACAGCCCCAGCATTTT
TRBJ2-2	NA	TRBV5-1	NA	CASTFTGAGELFF	TGCGCCAGCACCTTCACGGGGGCCGGGGAGCTGTTTTTT
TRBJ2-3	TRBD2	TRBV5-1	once	CASSLGGLAGVLDTQYF	TGCGCCAGCAGCTTGGGGGGACTAGCGGGAGTACTGGATACGCAGTATTTT
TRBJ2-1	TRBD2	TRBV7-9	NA	CATQGSGRPSSYNEQFF	TGTGCCACCCAGGGTAGCGGGAGGCCCAGCTCCTACAATGAGCAGTTCTTC
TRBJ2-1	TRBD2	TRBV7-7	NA	CASSLAGRANEQFF	TGTGCTAGCAGCTTAGCGGGCAGAGCCAATGAGCAGTTCTTC
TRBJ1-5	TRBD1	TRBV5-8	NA	CASDRGGQPQHF	TGTGCCAGCGACAGGGGCGGTCAGCCCCAGCATTTT
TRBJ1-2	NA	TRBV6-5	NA	CASTSPGIFYGYTF	TGTGCCAGCACATCGCCAGGGATATTCTATGGCTACACCTTC
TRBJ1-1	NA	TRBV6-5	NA	CASSYRGGGMNTEAFF	TGTGCCAGCAGTTACAGGGGGGGAGGGATGAACACTGAAGCTTTCTTT
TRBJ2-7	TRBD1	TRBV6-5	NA	CASSPPGQGYEQYF	TGTGCCAGCAGTCCCCCGGGACAGGGCTACGAGCAGTACTTC
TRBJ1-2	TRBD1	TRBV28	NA	CASSPGQGDLGYTF	TGTGCCAGCAGCCCGGGACAGGGGGACCTTGGCTACACCTTC
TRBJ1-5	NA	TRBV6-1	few	CASSDGRAQHF	TGTGCCAGCAGTGATGGGCGGGCCCAGCATTTT
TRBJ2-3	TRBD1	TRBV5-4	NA	CASSLGGVDTQYF	TGTGCCAGCAGCTTAGGGGGCGTAGATACGCAGTATTTT